These 5 T cell receptor beta chains were sequenced from one sample in a study of T cell repertoires in cytomegalovirus infection. Which antigens these TCRs recognize remains unknown. Each CDR3 protein gets one entry after TCRdb re-called the reads with MiXCR. The sample yields 80,000 or so distinct CDR3 sequences, roughly 25% seen once. This specimen was CD8+ T cells from cultured PBMCs, taken from culture after CMV antigen stimulation. Receptors originate from a human donor in good health (CMV status not recorded). Some clones in this sample may be carry-over from other donors' samples.

The chain couples TRBV19 to TRBJ2-2; no clear D gene. V lost 5 bases and J lost 7, with 8 bases in between. Germline CDR1 LNHDA, CDR2 SQIVND (reference sequence). The CDR3 is made up of 12 amino acids. This CDR3 is CASSPPFGELFF. Written as DNA, the CDR3 is TGTGCCAGTAGTCCACCGTTCGGGGAGCTGTTTTTT.

The chain employs TRBV20-1 and TRBJ2-7, with 10 nucleotides matching TRBD2. This CDR3 region has 16 residues. Germline V gives CDR1 DFQATT, CDR2 SNEGSKA (reference sequence). With V trimmed by 0 bases and J by 2 bases, 7 bases remained unmatched. CDR3 in amino acids: CSARDRLSGGAYEQYF. The CDR3 DNA is TGCAGTGCTAGAGATCGATTGAGCGGGGGGGCCTACGAGCAGTACTTC.

This clonotype was recorded a few times. This sequence joins TRBV4-1 and TRBJ2-7, with 11 bases lining up with TRBD1. The CDR3 spans 15 residues. CDR1 and CDR2 (germline): MGHRA, YSYEKL. V lost 5 bases to trimming and J lost 0 bases; unmatched junction nucleotides: 3. CDR3 sequence reads: CASSKGQGDSYEQYF. The DNA for the CDR3 is TGCGCCAGCAGCAAGGGACAGGGGGACTCCTACGAGCAGTACTTC.

The chain is built from TRBV27 and TRBJ2-1; D unclear. V lost 5 bases and J 6 bases, leaving 8 bases between the germline ends. This CDR3 region has 12 residues. Germline-derived CDR1 and CDR2 are MNHEY and SMNVEV (reference sequence). The CDR3 here is CASSLTANEQFF. The CDR3, as DNA: TGTGCCAGCAGTCTGACTGCCAATGAGCAGTTCTTC.

This clonotype has a count of ten or more. The chain is built from TRBV7-2 and TRBJ2-5; D gene ambiguous. This CDR3 comprises 12 residues. The V end was cut by 4 bases, the J end by 7 bases, with 10 bases between. Germline lookup yields CDR1 SGHTA and CDR2 FQGNSA. Here the CDR3 reads CASSSVPGTQYF. The DNA of the CDR3 is TGTGCCAGCAGCTCCGTACCCGGGACCCAGTACTTC.